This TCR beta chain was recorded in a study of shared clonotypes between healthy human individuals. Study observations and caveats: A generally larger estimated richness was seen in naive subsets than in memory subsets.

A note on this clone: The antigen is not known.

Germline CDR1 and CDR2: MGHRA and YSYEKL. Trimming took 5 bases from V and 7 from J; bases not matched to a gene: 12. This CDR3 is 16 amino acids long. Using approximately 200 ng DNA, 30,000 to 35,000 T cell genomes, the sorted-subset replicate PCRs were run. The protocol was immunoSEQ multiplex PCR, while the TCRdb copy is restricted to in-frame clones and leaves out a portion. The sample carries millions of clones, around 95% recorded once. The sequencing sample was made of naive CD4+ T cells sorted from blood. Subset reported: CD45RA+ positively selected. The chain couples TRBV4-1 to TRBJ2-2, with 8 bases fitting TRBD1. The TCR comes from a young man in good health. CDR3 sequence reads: CASSSRTGRNGGELFF. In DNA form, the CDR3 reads TGCGCCAGCAGCTCGCGGACAGGGCGAAACGGCGGGGAGCTGTTTTTT.